The rows below give T cell receptor beta chains drawn from one sample of a study of OX40 agonist ivuxolimab in advanced cancers. TCRdb keeps only in-frame clones here, not all; method: immunoSEQ multiplex PCR. This table has approximately 31,000 clones, around 90% appearing once. Here the sequenced sample was CD4+ or CD8+ T cells sorted from blood, taken in a trial of the OX40 agonist ivuxolimab. The receptors come from an adult with an advanced solid tumor such as melanoma, head and neck, liver or kidney cancer. Both conserved end residues are part of each CDR3.

V: TRBV18; CDR3: CASSPEVRTTETQYF
V: TRBV6-5; CDR3: CASREEGSNQPQHF
V: TRBV4-3; CDR3: CASSQASSPSYEQYF
V: TRBV28; CDR3: CASTGGQGGNF
V: TRBV4-2; CDR3: CASSQESGYTEAFF
V: TRBV11-2; CDR3: CASSLERGRGAKDTQYF
V: TRBV9; CDR3: CASSAEGPGGYEQYF
V: TRBV6-5; CDR3: CASSYTPTGAYEQYF
V: TRBV27; CDR3: CASSLSRVNEQFF
V: TRBV19; CDR3: CASSFGGSNQPQHF
V: TRBV5-6; CDR3: CASSLDPDTQYF
V: TRBV25-1; CDR3: CASSIGDYEQYF
V: TRBV4-1; CDR3: CASGRTSDRNTEAFF
V: TRBV7-9; CDR3: CASSITGGNTEAFF
V: TRBV4-1; CDR3: CASSQDRTGIYGYTF